Below, 2 T cell receptor beta chains from the same sample are listed, as sequenced in a study of T cell repertoires in cytomegalovirus infection. MiXCR, applied by TCRdb to the reads, yields one record per CDR3 protein. The table includes 95,000 to 150,000 distinct CDR3 sequences, around 32% detected once. Antigen specificity for these receptors is unknown. Here the sequenced sample was CD8+ T cells from cultured PBMCs, taken from culture after CMV antigen stimulation. The receptors derive from a human donor in good health (CMV status not recorded). Some clones in this sample may be carry-over from other donors' samples.

The table lists this clonotype with many counts. The V and J genes are TRBV5-1 and TRBJ2-1; D is perhaps TRBD2 (5 bases). V was cut by 4 bases and J by 3 bases, with 11 bases left in between. The CDR3 runs 14 residues. Germline values: CDR1 SGHRS, CDR2 YFSETQ. CDR3 region: CASSPAGGYNEQFF. The CDR3 DNA reads as TGCGCCAGCAGCCCGGCGGGTGGCTACAATGAGCAGTTCTTC.

This clonotype has ten or more counts. The chain links TRBV4-2 to TRBJ2-7, with 15 bases fitting TRBD2. This CDR3 region has 17 residues. With 3 bases clipped from V and 6 bases from J, the junction kept 9 bases outside the gene matches. Germline V gene sequence: CDR1 LGHNA, CDR2 YNFKEQ. The CDR3 DNA is TGTGCCAGCAGCCACCTCGGACTAGCGGGGGGGCCGGGCGAGCAGTACTTC. It codes for CASSHLGLAGGPGEQYF.